This is a list of T cell receptor beta chains from one sample in a study of cytomegalovirus exposure and HLA in healthy donors. Data came from immunoSEQ multiplex PCR; TCRdb stores just in-frame clones and leaves some out. Of about 100,000 clones detected, more than 75% appear once; the ten largest clones hold roughly 0.71%. The specimen was PBMCs. The receptor set was obtained from a woman aged 55-69 years in good health and CMV-seronegative. Both conserved end residues are trimmed from each CDR3. Each record gives: D gene, V gene, CDR3 length, J gene, CDR3 protein. A D gene is named only where the DNA matches it firmly.

d_gene: .
v_gene: TRBV5-6
len: 9
j_gene: TRBJ1-1
CDR3aa: ASSFREGAF

d_gene: .
v_gene: TRBV19
len: 10
j_gene: TRBJ1-2
CDR3aa: ASRDRNYGYT

d_gene: TRBD2
v_gene: TRBV25-1
len: 11
j_gene: TRBJ2-7
CDR3aa: ASSEYSGGKQY

d_gene: TRBD2
v_gene: TRBV19
len: 16
j_gene: TRBJ2-3
CDR3aa: ASSIDDGSGGARDTQY

d_gene: .
v_gene: TRBV28
len: 13
j_gene: TRBJ2-7
CDR3aa: ASSFRGTLSYEQY

d_gene: .
v_gene: TRBV7-2
len: 13
j_gene: TRBJ2-7
CDR3aa: ASSLFQDKSYEQY

d_gene: TRBD2
v_gene: TRBV7-2
len: 14
j_gene: TRBJ2-5
CDR3aa: ASSSARLAGEETQY

d_gene: .
v_gene: TRBV2
len: 13
j_gene: TRBJ2-2
CDR3aa: ASKGGTGDTGELF

d_gene: .
v_gene: TRBV6-1
len: 9
j_gene: TRBJ1-1
CDR3aa: ASRRETEAF

d_gene: TRBD1
v_gene: TRBV29-1
len: 11
j_gene: TRBJ2-7
CDR3aa: SGRDRGSYEQY

d_gene: .
v_gene: TRBV27
len: 13
j_gene: TRBJ1-4
CDR3aa: ASSLDGQTNEKLF

d_gene: TRBD1
v_gene: TRBV28
len: 12
j_gene: TRBJ1-2
CDR3aa: ASRLQGAGRGYT

d_gene: TRBD2
v_gene: TRBV2
len: 14
j_gene: TRBJ2-1
CDR3aa: ASRTSRTSGRNEQF

d_gene: .
v_gene: TRBV28
len: 12
j_gene: TRBJ2-1
CDR3aa: ASRPSALYNEQF

d_gene: TRBD1
v_gene: TRBV5-1
len: 12
j_gene: TRBJ1-4
CDR3aa: ASSLGTGGEKLF

d_gene: TRBD1
v_gene: TRBV9
len: 12
j_gene: TRBJ1-1
CDR3aa: ASSPGDRATEAF

d_gene: .
v_gene: TRBV4-3
len: 13
j_gene: TRBJ2-7
CDR3aa: ASSQEGGSSYEQY

d_gene: TRBD1
v_gene: TRBV5-1
len: 12
j_gene: TRBJ2-4
CDR3aa: ASSLNRGRNIQY

d_gene: TRBD2
v_gene: TRBV28
len: 12
j_gene: TRBJ2-5
CDR3aa: ASRISGVQETQY

d_gene: TRBD1
v_gene: TRBV4-1
len: 13
j_gene: TRBJ1-2
CDR3aa: ASSRDSDRNYGYT

d_gene: .
v_gene: TRBV5-1
len: 11
j_gene: TRBJ2-7
CDR3aa: ASSPGIPYEQY

d_gene: .
v_gene: TRBV7-9
len: 14
j_gene: TRBJ2-1
CDR3aa: ASSIPRALTHNEQF

d_gene: .
v_gene: TRBV30
len: 11
j_gene: TRBJ1-1
CDR3aa: AWSAPHNTEAF

d_gene: TRBD1
v_gene: TRBV19
len: 13
j_gene: TRBJ2-1
CDR3aa: ASSMGQGLYNEQF

d_gene: TRBD1
v_gene: TRBV7-9
len: 14
j_gene: TRBJ2-1
CDR3aa: ASSLRQGAPGNEQF

d_gene: TRBD1
v_gene: TRBV10-2
len: 14
j_gene: TRBJ1-1
CDR3aa: ASRLNGDSSGTEAF

d_gene: .
v_gene: TRBV10-3
len: 12
j_gene: TRBJ1-2
CDR3aa: AISDRWEAHGYT

d_gene: .
v_gene: TRBV21-1
len: 15
j_gene: TRBJ1-5
CDR3aa: ASSTLGQLTSGQPQH

d_gene: TRBD1
v_gene: TRBV6-5
len: 12
j_gene: TRBJ1-6
CDR3aa: ASSYAGGRSPLH

d_gene: TRBD2
v_gene: TRBV5-6
len: 17
j_gene: TRBJ2-3
CDR3aa: ASSLGRLAGEYRTDTQY

d_gene: TRBD2
v_gene: TRBV7-8
len: 13
j_gene: TRBJ2-1
CDR3aa: ASSLGPSGYNEQF

d_gene: .
v_gene: TRBV10-3
len: 14
j_gene: TRBJ1-2
CDR3aa: AISESGQPSSYGYT

d_gene: TRBD1
v_gene: TRBV5-1
len: 13
j_gene: TRBJ2-7
CDR3aa: ASSPNTGTEYEQY

d_gene: TRBD2
v_gene: TRBV7-9
len: 14
j_gene: TRBJ2-1
CDR3aa: ASSALWSGGEHEQF

d_gene: .
v_gene: TRBV2
len: 11
j_gene: TRBJ1-5
CDR3aa: ASKGQSNQPQH

d_gene: .
v_gene: TRBV6-6
len: 13
j_gene: TRBJ1-5
CDR3aa: ASREQGGGNQPQH

d_gene: TRBD1
v_gene: TRBV6-4
len: 14
j_gene: TRBJ1-3
CDR3aa: ASSEGTGVAGNTIY

d_gene: .
v_gene: TRBV6-5
len: 14
j_gene: TRBJ2-3
CDR3aa: ASSYSTIASTDTQY

d_gene: TRBD2
v_gene: TRBV7-6
len: 14
j_gene: TRBJ2-3
CDR3aa: ASSSIAGLSTDTQY

d_gene: TRBD1
v_gene: TRBV7-8
len: 13
j_gene: TRBJ1-5
CDR3aa: ASSLGGQGEQPQH

d_gene: .
v_gene: TRBV27
len: 11
j_gene: TRBJ2-3
CDR3aa: ASSLTYSDTQY

d_gene: TRBD1
v_gene: TRBV6-5
len: 12
j_gene: TRBJ1-3
CDR3aa: ASTQTGVANTIY